This T cell receptor beta chain was recovered during a study of blood T cell repertoires in COVID-19. The junction had 6 bases not matched to a gene; V was cut back by 3 bases and J by 2 bases. The CDR3 spans 14 residues. From germline, CDR1 is DFQATT and CDR2 SNEGSKA (reference sequence). In the source study's methods: Reference gene primer amplification gave estimated nucleated cell counts. TCRdb's copy holds only in-frame clones and misses some; the assay was immunoSEQ multiplex PCR. V and J calls and clone size are given by that table; D and trimming were obtained from the DNA. The sample consists of 300,000 to 450,000 clones, 80% to 90% of them appearing once.

This chain joins TRBV20-1 and TRBJ2-7, with 8 bases aligning to TRBD1. The origin of this receptor is a woman in her thirties with COVID-19, enrolled during active disease. The sequenced sample consisted of peripheral blood. CDR3 coding DNA: TGCAGTGCTAGTGGGACAGGCGACACCTACGAGCAGTACTTC. It specifies CSASGTGDTYEQYF.